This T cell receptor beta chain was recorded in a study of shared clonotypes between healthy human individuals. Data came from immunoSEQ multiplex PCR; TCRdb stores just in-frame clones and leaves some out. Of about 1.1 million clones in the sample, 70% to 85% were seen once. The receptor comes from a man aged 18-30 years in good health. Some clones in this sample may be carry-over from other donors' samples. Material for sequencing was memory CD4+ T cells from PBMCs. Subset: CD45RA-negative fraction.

CDR3 coding DNA: TGTGCCAGCAGCCCAATTACAGGGGCTCGCCCGGCCGGGGAGCTGTTTTTT. The encoded protein is CASSPITGARPAGELFF. The V gene is TRBV7-9, the J gene TRBJ2-2; the match to TRBD1 covers 7 bases. Trimming took 5 bases from V and 6 from J; bases not matched to a gene: 15. Germline values: CDR1 SEHNR, CDR2 FQNEAQ (reference sequence). This CDR3 region has 17 residues.